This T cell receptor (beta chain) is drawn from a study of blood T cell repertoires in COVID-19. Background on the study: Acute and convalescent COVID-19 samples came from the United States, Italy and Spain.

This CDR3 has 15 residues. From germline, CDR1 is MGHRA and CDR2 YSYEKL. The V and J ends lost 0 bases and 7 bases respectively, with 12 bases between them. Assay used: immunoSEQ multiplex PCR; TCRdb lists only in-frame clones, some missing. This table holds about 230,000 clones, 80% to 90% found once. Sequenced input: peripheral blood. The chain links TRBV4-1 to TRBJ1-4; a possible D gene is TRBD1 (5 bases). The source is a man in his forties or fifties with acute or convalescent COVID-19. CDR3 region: CASSQDVGVGEKLFF. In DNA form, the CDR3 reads TGCGCCAGCAGCCAAGATGTAGGGGTAGGTGAAAAACTGTTTTTT.